This TCR beta chain was documented in a study of cytomegalovirus exposure and HLA in healthy donors. General study points: CMV serostatus was the sole immune exposure information available. Later on, an analysis tied 15,000 or so TCR beta sequences to HLA alleles at 0.05 false discovery rate.

The CDR3 covers 17 residues. From germline, CDR1 is LNHDA and CDR2 SQIVND (reference sequence). Between the trimmed V and J ends, which lost 8 bases and 0 bases, there was a span of 20 bases. Comments on this clone: Its target is not known.

Amplification used 60 Vbeta primers and 13 Jbeta primers. Produced via immunoSEQ multiplex PCR; TCRdb's table is partial and in-frame only. The top ten hold about a third of the sample, which has about 55,000 clones, 55% to 85% seen once. The receptor was isolated from a man aged 40-49 years in good health and CMV-seropositive. The chain links TRBV19 to TRBJ1-5; D remains ambiguous. The sequencing sample was made of PBMCs. The DNA for the CDR3 is TGTGCCAGTTCTCGTTTGAGTGGCGGGTATAGCAATCAGCCCCAGCATTTT. Protein sequence: CASSRLSGGYSNQPQHF.